This passage covers 30 T cell receptor beta chains from one sample sequenced in a study of T cell responses to AZD1222 COVID-19 vaccine (dated by TCRdb to 2020 to 2022). The time point label for this specimen denotes: baseline before first vaccination. Library generation was performed with the immunoSEQ multiplex PCR assay. Entries here come from immuneACCESS through TCRdb and include only in-frame sequences with V and J called. Some clones fail to appear in such tables; in the studies checked, an unresolved V gene covers under half of the shortfall, and the cause of the remainder is unknown. A total of about 85,000 clones appear in this sample, around nine tenths of them only once. The ten largest account for 2% to 2.5% of the sample. The sample was peripheral blood, taken on day 0 of AZD1222 vaccination. All receptors derive from an adult in good health.

The V and J genes are TRBV6-2 or TRBV6-3 and TRBJ1-1; D is unclear. The germline V gene encodes CDR1 MNHEY and CDR2 SVGEGT. The CDR3 loop spans 14 amino acids. V lost 2 bases to trimming and J lost 0 bases, with 7 bases between them. The CDR3 is CASSYGPLNTEAFF. CDR3 DNA sequence: TGTGCCAGCAGTTACGGCCCACTGAACACTGAAGCTTTCTTT.

For the CDR3, the DNA is TGTGCCAGCAGTTTAGGTTCCTGGCTAGCGGGGGGGCCGGTAGATACGCAGTATTTT. This codes for CASSLGSWLAGGPVDTQYF. The chain combines TRBV28 with TRBJ2-3; 12 bases are shared with TRBD2. Trimming cost V 2 bases and J 5 bases; bases outside gene matches: 14. Germline V gene data show CDR1 as MDHEN and CDR2 as SYDVKM. The CDR3 covers 19 residues.

About this clone: The same CDR3 arises from other DNA sequences in this sample as well. In DNA form, the CDR3 reads TGTGCCAGCAGCCAGGGGGGTTACGAGCAGTACTTC. As protein: CASSQGGYEQYF. V and J are TRBV3-1 (or the pseudogene TRBV3-2) and TRBJ2-7; possible D gene TRBD2, 6 bases. Looked up from germline, CDR1 is LGHDT and CDR2 is YNNKEL (reference sequence). Trimming cost V 3 bases and J 4 bases, with 7 bases left between them. The CDR3 runs to 12 residues.

The chain has TRBV10-3 and TRBJ2-1; D is perhaps TRBD1 (6 bases). Germline CDR1 is ENHRY and CDR2 is SYGVKD. The CDR3 runs to 16 residues. V lost 4 bases and J 6 bases, leaving 19 bases between the germline ends. CDR3 amino acids: CAISVTGGLYANEQFF. The CDR3 DNA sequence: TGTGCCATCAGTGTAACTGGGGGCCTCTACGCCAATGAGCAGTTCTTC.

The chain is built from TRBV3-1 (or the pseudogene TRBV3-2) and TRBJ1-6, with 9 bases lining up with TRBD1. Germline V gene lookup returns CDR1 LGHDT and CDR2 YNNKEL (reference sequence). The junction had 4 bases not matched to a gene; V was cut back by 1 base and J by 9 bases. This CDR3 has 15 residues. CDR3: CASSQGGQGSSPLHF. The CDR3 bases are TGTGCCAGCAGCCAAGGCGGACAGGGGAGTTCACCCCTCCACTTT.

The CDR3 loop is CASSFGRGDIQYF. As DNA, the CDR3 is TGTGCCAGCAGTTTCGGACGGGGGGACATTCAGTACTTC. This chain connects TRBV27 to TRBJ2-4; 7 positions agree with TRBD2. The germline V gene encodes CDR1 MNHEY and CDR2 SMNVEV (reference sequence). This CDR3 comprises 13 residues. V was clipped by 3 bases and J by 8 bases; unmatched bases: 4.

This clone was seen more than once but under ten times. CDR3 in amino acids: CASSQSSGTGDPGELFF. The CDR3 region has the DNA TGTGCCAGCAGCCAATCTTCCGGGACAGGGGATCCCGGGGAGCTGTTTTTT. The V call is TRBV7-2, the J call TRBJ2-2, with TRBD1 identical over 10 bases. The CDR3 runs 17 residues. The V segment lost 5 bases and the J segment 6 bases; nucleotides outside the gene matches: 12. From germline, CDR1 is SGHTA and CDR2 FQGNSA.

CDR3 sequence reads: CATTSGQNYGYTF. In DNA form, the CDR3 reads TGTGCCACCACCTCAGGGCAGAACTATGGCTACACCTTC. J is TRBJ1-2 and V is TRBV6-5; TRBD1 might be the D (5 bases). Trimming shortened V by 10 bases and J by 2 bases, and 14 bases separated the two germline ends. The germline V gene has CDR1 MNHEY and CDR2 SVGAGI. The CDR3 totals 13 residues.

The chain is built from TRBV6-2 or TRBV6-3 and TRBJ2-1; tentatively, D is TRBD1 (6 bases). The germline CDR1 and CDR2 sequences are MNHEY and SVGEGT. The CDR3 consists of 13 residues. Trimming shortened V by 2 bases and J by 10 bases, and 12 bases separated the two germline ends. For the CDR3, the DNA is TGTGCCAGCAGTTACGGGGGCGTAACCGAGCAGTTCTTC. Translation: CASSYGGVTEQFF.

The chain couples TRBV7-8 to TRBJ1-5, with no clear D. V lost 4 bases, J lost 6 bases, and 13 bases lay in between. This CDR3 is 14 amino acids long. The germline gives CDR1 SGHVS, CDR2 FQNEAQ. DNA of the CDR3: TGTGCCAGCAGCTCCCGTAGGGTGGGTCAGCCCCAGCATTTT. The encoded protein is CASSSRRVGQPQHF.

V gene TRBV18 combines with J gene TRBJ1-1; D gene unclear. The CDR3 has 16 amino acids. With 2 bases removed from V and 4 bases from J, the gap between germline ends came to 17 bases. CDR1 and CDR2 (germline): KGHSH, LQKENI. The CDR3 region has the DNA TGTGCCAGCTCACCATTGGGTGTTTCGGAGGTCACTGAAGCTTTCTTT. As protein: CASSPLGVSEVTEAFF.

The V call is TRBV3-1 (or the pseudogene TRBV3-2), the J call TRBJ2-3, with D hard to call. CDR3 length equals 14 residues. Germline V CDR1 and CDR2: LGHDT, YNNKEL (reference sequence). V gave up 5 bases and J gave up 5 bases, with 14 bases separating them. The CDR3 bases are TGTGCCAGCAGCGGTCTCCCTCCGCAAGATACGCAGTATTTT. Translated: CASSGLPPQDTQYF.

This clone was counted a few times. CDR3 residues: CASSEDRGLVNTEAFF. CDR3 nucleotide sequence: TGTGCCAGCAGTGAAGACAGGGGGCTAGTGAACACTGAAGCTTTCTTT. This chain connects TRBV6-1 to TRBJ1-1, with TRBD1 identical over 9 bases. This CDR3 is built from 16 residues. Germline CDR1 is MNHNS and CDR2 is SASEGT. V lost 1 base to trimming and J lost 0 bases; unmatched junction nucleotides: 3.

In DNA form, the CDR3 reads TGTGCCAGCAGCCAAGCCCTGGGCAGGGGCTTCTCCTACGAGCAGTACTTC. Amino acid sequence: CASSQALGRGFSYEQYF. The V gene is TRBV14, the J gene TRBJ2-7; a weak D match, TRBD1 (6 bases). From germline, CDR1 is SGHDN and CDR2 FVKESK. The V and J ends lost 1 base and 0 bases respectively, with 16 bases between them. This CDR3 is 17 amino acids long.

The rearrangement uses TRBV7-2 and TRBJ2-7; D perhaps matches TRBD1 (6 bases). V was trimmed by 4 bases and J by 2 bases, leaving 15 bases between them. Germline values: CDR1 SGHTA, CDR2 FQGNSA. This CDR3 comprises 15 residues. CDR3 in DNA: TGTGCCAGCAGCTCAGACAGGCCCAACACCTACGAGCAGTACTTC. Protein product: CASSSDRPNTYEQYF.

The chain carries TRBV19 and TRBJ2-1, with a tentative D call TRBD2 (6 bases). The germline CDR1 and CDR2 sequences are LNHDA and SQIVND (reference sequence). The CDR3 covers 17 residues. Deletions cut 6 bases from V and 7 bases from J, with 25 bases between. The CDR3 bases are TGTGCCAGTAGCCAAAGCGGTTGGGAGGCCGGGGGTAATGAGCAGTTCTTC. It translates to CASSQSGWEAGGNEQFF.

V is TRBV11-2 and J is TRBJ2-3; 10 positions agree with TRBD1. The CDR3 spans 17 residues. CDR1 and CDR2 (germline): SGHAT, FQNNGV. With 0 bases clipped from V and 4 bases from J, the junction kept 7 bases outside the gene matches. CDR3 sequence: CASSLEVYGTGADTQYF. In DNA form, the CDR3 reads TGTGCCAGCAGCTTAGAAGTTTATGGGACAGGGGCAGATACGCAGTATTTT. Based on the CDR3 plus reference TRBV11-2 and TRBJ2-3, the full variable domain is EAGVAQSPRYKIIEKRQSVAFWCNPISGHATLYWYQQILGQGPKLLIQFQNNGVVDDSQLPKDRFSAERLKGVDSTLKIQPAKLEDSAVYLCASSLEVYGTGADTQYFGPGTRLTVL.

This clone was seen a single time. The chain links TRBV5-1 to TRBJ2-2, with D uncertain. V was pared by 8 bases and J by 2 bases, with 10 bases between. This CDR3 spans 13 amino acids. Per germline, CDR1 SGHRS and CDR2 YFSETQ. In nucleotides, the CDR3 is TGCGCCAGTTTCTTGTCAAACACCGGGGAGCTGTTTTTT. Amino acid sequence: CASFLSNTGELFF. The full variable domain, completed using reference TRBV5-1 and TRBJ2-2, is KAGVTQTPRYLIKTRGQQVTLSCSPISGHRSVSWYQQTPGQGLQFLFEYFSETQRNKGNFPGRFSGRQFSNSRSEMNVSTLELGDSALYLCASFLSNTGELFFGEGSRLTVL.

The rearrangement joins TRBV4-1 to TRBJ2-1, with 9 nucleotides matching TRBD2. This CDR3 spans 19 amino acids. Germline CDR1 reads MGHRA; CDR2 reads YSYEKL. V was pared by 3 bases and J by 5 bases, with 17 bases of the junction left unmatched. The CDR3 bases are TGCGCCAGCAGCCACCAAGCCCCGGCGACTAGCGGTTACCACAATGAGCAGTTCTTC. It yields the protein CASSHQAPATSGYHNEQFF.

V and J are TRBV7-7 and TRBJ2-5; 9 bases are shared with TRBD1. CDR1 is SSHAT, CDR2 FNYEAQ, per germline (reference sequence). V trimming: 5 bases; J trimming: 5 bases; junction bases outside the gene matches: 6. The length of the CDR3 is 14 residues. The CDR3 DNA is TGTGCCAGCAGCCCGGACAGGGGAGGGGAGACCCAGTACTTC. Its protein product is CASSPDRGGETQYF.

This clone was detected once. This chain joins TRBV29-1 and TRBJ2-2; possible D gene TRBD1, 6 bases. Germline assignment: CDR1 SQVTM and CDR2 ANQGSEA. The CDR3 length is 15 residues. The ends were cut back, 4 bases at V and 6 bases at J, with 18 bases in the middle. The CDR3 DNA sequence: TGCAGCGTTGCCGTCCAGGGGTGGTCGTCCGGGGAGCTGTTTTTT. Amino acids: CSVAVQGWSSGELFF.

The chain carries TRBV7-9 and TRBJ1-5; D not resolved. This CDR3 spans 13 amino acids. CDR1 and CDR2 (germline): SEHNR, FQNEAQ (reference sequence). V was trimmed by 1 base and J by 5 bases, leaving 6 bases between them. CDR3 sequence (DNA): TGTGCCAGCAGCTTAGTCGGGGATCAGCCCCAGCATTTT. The encoded protein is CASSLVGDQPQHF.

The rearrangement joins TRBV21-1 to TRBJ2-3; TRBD1 is the table's D call, not checked against the DNA. TRBV21-1 is designated a pseudogene. The CDR3 totals 16 residues. The CDR3 region has the DNA TGTGCCAGCAGCAAAGTTGTGGTCACCACAGAAGATACGCAGTATTTT. As protein: CASSKVVVTTEDTQYF.

The rearrangement uses TRBV30 and TRBJ1-5; D not resolved. The CDR3 totals 11 residues. V was clipped by 6 bases and J by 11 bases, with 14 bases between them. The germline CDR1 and CDR2 sequences are GTSNPN and SVGIG (reference sequence). As DNA, the CDR3 is TGTGCCTGCGCCTCCGGCAAGGCCCAGCATTTT. Residues: CACASGKAQHF.

This clone occurred once. This chain connects TRBV18 to TRBJ1-1; D not certain. Trimming stripped 3 bases from V and 3 bases from J, with 11 bases between. The CDR3 is made up of 14 amino acids. CDR1 and CDR2 from the germline V gene are KGHSH and LQKENI. The CDR3 nucleotides read TGTGCCAGCTCACCCCCGGGCACCTACACTGAAGCTTTCTTT. This gives the protein CASSPPGTYTEAFF.

The V gene is TRBV5-1, the J gene TRBJ2-1, with 12 bases that match TRBD2. Germline V CDR1 and CDR2: SGHRS, YFSETQ. After removal of 1 base from V and 5 bases from J, the junction contained 1 base not matched to a gene. The CDR3 sequence is 15 residues long. The CDR3 region is CASSLRLAGDNEQFF. The CDR3 nucleotides are TGCGCCAGCAGCTTGCGACTAGCGGGGGACAATGAGCAGTTCTTC.

J is TRBJ2-7 and V is TRBV7-8; TRBD1 aligns across 7 bases. Losses at the gene ends were 1 base for V and 2 bases for J; bases not matched to a gene: 5. The CDR3 has 15 amino acids. From germline, CDR1 is SGHVS and CDR2 FQNEAQ. Here the CDR3 DNA reads TGTGCCAGCAGCTTAGTAGGGCAGGGGGCCTACGAGCAGTACTTC. This sequence encodes CASSLVGQGAYEQYF.

CDR3 in DNA: TGTGCCAGCAGTCCCCGAGGGGGGTTAGATCAGCCCCAGCATTTT. Its protein is CASSPRGGLDQPQHF. This rearrangement joins TRBV6-5 to TRBJ1-5; a possible D gene is TRBD1 (6 bases). The V end was cut by 5 bases, the J end by 5 bases, with 16 bases between. The CDR3 spans 15 residues. CDR1 is MNHEY and CDR2 is SVGAGI in the germline V gene.

The rearrangement joins TRBV19 to TRBJ1-1, with TRBD1 matching over 10 bases. Germline lookup yields CDR1 LNHDA and CDR2 SQIVND (reference sequence). The CDR3 extends over 16 amino acids. Losses at the gene ends were 4 bases for V and 5 bases for J; bases not matched to a gene: 10. The DNA for the CDR3 is TGTGCCAGTAGTAGACCGGGACAGGGGAGCAGGACTGAAGCTTTCTTT. It specifies CASSRPGQGSRTEAFF.

The chain is built from TRBV5-1 and TRBJ1-6; D not certain. From germline, CDR1 is SGHRS and CDR2 YFSETQ. Trimming stripped 5 bases from V and 7 bases from J, with 7 bases between. This CDR3 region has 12 residues. The CDR3 loop is CASRMENSPLHF. The CDR3, as DNA: TGCGCCAGCAGGATGGAAAATTCACCCCTCCACTTT. The full variable domain, with the rest looked up from reference TRBV5-1 and TRBJ1-6, is KAGVTQTPRYLIKTRGQQVTLSCSPISGHRSVSWYQQTPGQGLQFLFEYFSETQRNKGNFPGRFSGRQFSNSRSEMNVSTLELGDSALYLCASRMENSPLHFGNGTRLTVT.